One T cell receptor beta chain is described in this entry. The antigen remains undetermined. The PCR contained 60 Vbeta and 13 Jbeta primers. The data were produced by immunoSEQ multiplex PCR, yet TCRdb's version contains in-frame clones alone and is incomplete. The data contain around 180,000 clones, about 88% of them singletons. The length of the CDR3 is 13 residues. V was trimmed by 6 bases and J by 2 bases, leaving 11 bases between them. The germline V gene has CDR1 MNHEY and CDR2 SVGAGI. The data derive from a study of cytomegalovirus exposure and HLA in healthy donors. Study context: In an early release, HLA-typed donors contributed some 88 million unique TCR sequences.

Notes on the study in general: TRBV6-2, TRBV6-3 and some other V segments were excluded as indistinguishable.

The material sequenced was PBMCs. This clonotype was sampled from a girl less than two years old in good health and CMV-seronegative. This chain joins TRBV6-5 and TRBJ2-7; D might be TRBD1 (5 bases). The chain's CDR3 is CASRRTPAYEQYF. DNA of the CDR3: TGTGCCAGCAGGAGGACACCCGCCTACGAGCAGTACTTC.